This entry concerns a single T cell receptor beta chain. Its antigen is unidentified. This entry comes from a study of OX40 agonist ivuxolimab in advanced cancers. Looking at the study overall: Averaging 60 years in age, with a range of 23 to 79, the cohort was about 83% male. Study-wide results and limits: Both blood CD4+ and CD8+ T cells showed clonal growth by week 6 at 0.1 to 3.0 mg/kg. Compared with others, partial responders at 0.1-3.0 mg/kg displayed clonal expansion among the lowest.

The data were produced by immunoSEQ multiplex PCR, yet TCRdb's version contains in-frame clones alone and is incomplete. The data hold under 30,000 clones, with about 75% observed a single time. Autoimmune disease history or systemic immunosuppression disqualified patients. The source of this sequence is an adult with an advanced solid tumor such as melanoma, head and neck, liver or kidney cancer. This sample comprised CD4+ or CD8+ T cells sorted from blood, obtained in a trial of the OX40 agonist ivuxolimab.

This chain's CDR3 is CASSRQGAGANVLTF. Written as DNA, the CDR3 is TGTGCCAGTAGTAGGCAGGGGGCTGGGGCCAACGTCCTGACTTTC. J is TRBJ2-6 and V is TRBV19; 7 nucleotides line up with TRBD1. Trimming at V came to 4 bases and at J to 2 bases, leaving 2 bases not matched to a gene. The CDR3 contains 15 residues. Germline CDR1 LNHDA, CDR2 SQIVND (reference sequence). The full variable domain, in which reference TRBV19 and TRBJ2-6 provide the parts outside the CDR3, is DGGITQSPKYLFRKEGQNVTLSCEQNLNHDAMYWYRQDPGQGLRLIYYSQIVNDFQKGDIAEGYSVSREKKESFPLTVTSAQKNPTAFYLCASSRQGAGANVLTFGAGSRLTVL.